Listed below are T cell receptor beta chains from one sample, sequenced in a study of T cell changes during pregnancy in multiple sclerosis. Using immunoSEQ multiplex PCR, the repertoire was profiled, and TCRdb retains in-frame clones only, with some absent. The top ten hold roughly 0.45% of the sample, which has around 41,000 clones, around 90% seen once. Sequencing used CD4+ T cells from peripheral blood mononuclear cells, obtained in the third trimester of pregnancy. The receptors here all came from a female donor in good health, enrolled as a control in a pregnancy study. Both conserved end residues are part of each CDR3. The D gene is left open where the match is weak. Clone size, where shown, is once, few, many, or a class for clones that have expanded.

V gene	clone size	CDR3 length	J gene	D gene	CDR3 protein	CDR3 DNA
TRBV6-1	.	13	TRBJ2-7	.	CASSDQNSYEQYF	TGTGCCAGCAGTGATCAGAACAGCTACGAGCAGTACTTC
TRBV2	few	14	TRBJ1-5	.	CASSSTELNQPQHF	TGTGCCAGCAGCTCGACAGAATTGAATCAGCCCCAGCATTTT
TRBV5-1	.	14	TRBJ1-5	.	CASSDTGGGQPQHF	TGCGCCAGCAGCGATACAGGCGGCGGTCAGCCCCAGCATTTT
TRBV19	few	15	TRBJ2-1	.	CASPNPGGEYNEQFF	TGTGCCAGCCCCAATCCCGGTGGAGAATACAATGAGCAGTTCTTC
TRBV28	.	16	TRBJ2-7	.	CASSFAAVPGGYEQYF	TGTGCCAGCAGTTTTGCAGCGGTCCCCGGTGGGTACGAGCAGTACTTC
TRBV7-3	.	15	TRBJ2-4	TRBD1	CASSPRGTGGNIQYF	TGTGCCAGCAGCCCGCGCGGGACAGGGGGAAACATTCAGTACTTC
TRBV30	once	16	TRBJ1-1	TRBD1	CAWSAPRGRLNTEAFF	TGTGCCTGGAGTGCCCCCAGGGGGCGCTTGAACACTGAAGCTTTCTTT
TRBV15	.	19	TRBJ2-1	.	CATSRGGRGYGRARDEQFF	TGTGCCACCAGCAGAGGAGGCAGGGGGTACGGGAGGGCTAGGGATGAGCAGTTCTTC
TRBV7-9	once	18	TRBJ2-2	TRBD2	CASSLSLLAGVNTGELFF	TGTGCCAGCAGCTTATCCTTACTAGCGGGGGTAAACACCGGGGAGCTGTTTTTT
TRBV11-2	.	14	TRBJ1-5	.	CASRGPGSNQPQHF	TGTGCCAGCAGAGGGCCGGGAAGCAATCAGCCCCAGCATTTT
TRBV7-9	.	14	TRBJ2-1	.	CASSLGGSVNEQFF	TGTGCCAGCAGCTTAGGTGGGAGTGTGAATGAGCAGTTCTTC
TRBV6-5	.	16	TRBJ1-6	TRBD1	CASSYYWGQKNSPLHF	TGTGCCAGCAGTTACTACTGGGGACAGAAAAATTCACCCCTCCACTTT
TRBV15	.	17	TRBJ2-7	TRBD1	CATSSRGRDRNSYEQYF	TGTGCCACCAGCTCCCGGGGCCGGGACAGGAACTCCTACGAGCAGTACTTC
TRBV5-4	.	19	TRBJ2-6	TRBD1	CASSRTGGQGSSGANVLTF	TGTGCCAGCAGCCGCACCGGGGGACAGGGGAGCTCTGGGGCCAACGTCCTGACTTTC
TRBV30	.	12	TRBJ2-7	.	CAWGQGRDEQYF	TGTGCCTGGGGGCAGGGGCGCGACGAGCAGTACTTC
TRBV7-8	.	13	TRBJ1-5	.	CASSLMEGRPQHF	TGTGCCAGCAGCTTAATGGAGGGGAGGCCCCAGCATTTT
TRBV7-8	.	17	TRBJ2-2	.	CASSLAAGRPNTGELFF	TGTGCCAGCAGCTTAGCGGCAGGCCGACCGAACACCGGGGAGCTGTTTTTT
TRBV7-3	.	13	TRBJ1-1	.	CASSFNVNTEAFF	TGTGCCAGCAGCTTCAATGTGAACACTGAAGCTTTCTTT
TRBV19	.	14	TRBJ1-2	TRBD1	CARNPLTGDEGYTF	TGTGCCAGGAACCCCCTTACAGGGGATGAGGGCTACACCTTC
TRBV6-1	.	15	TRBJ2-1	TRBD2	CASSDVEAGDNEQFF	TGTGCCAGCAGTGACGTGGAGGCGGGAGACAATGAGCAGTTCTTC
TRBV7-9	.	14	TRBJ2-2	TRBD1	CASSEQGATGELFF	TGTGCCAGCAGCGAACAGGGGGCGACCGGGGAGCTGTTTTTT
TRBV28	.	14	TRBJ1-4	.	CASSLRGPNEKLFF	TGTGCCAGCAGTTTACGGGGTCCTAATGAAAAACTGTTTTTT
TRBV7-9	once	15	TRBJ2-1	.	CASSLAGSGNNEQFF	TGTGCCAGCAGCTTAGCGGGTTCCGGGAACAATGAGCAGTTCTTC
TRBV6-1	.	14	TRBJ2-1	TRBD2	CASSVKRGGFEQFF	TGTGCCAGCAGTGTCAAGCGGGGGGGCTTTGAGCAGTTCTTC
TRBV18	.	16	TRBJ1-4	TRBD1	CASSRDRGFRGEKLFF	TGTGCCAGCTCAAGGGACAGGGGTTTTCGTGGTGAAAAACTGTTTTTT
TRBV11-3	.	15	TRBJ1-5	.	CASSKWQGWNQPQHF	TGTGCCAGCAGCAAGTGGCAGGGTTGGAATCAGCCCCAGCATTTT
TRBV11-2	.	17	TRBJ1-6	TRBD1	CASSFMLPGQGASPLHF	TGTGCCAGCAGCTTTATGTTACCGGGACAGGGGGCTTCACCCCTCCACTTT
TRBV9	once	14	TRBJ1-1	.	CASSAQDRDREAFF	TGTGCCAGCAGCGCCCAGGATCGAGACAGGGAAGCTTTCTTT
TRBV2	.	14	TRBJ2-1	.	CASQTWTKYNEQFF	TGTGCCAGCCAAACCTGGACTAAGTACAATGAGCAGTTCTTC
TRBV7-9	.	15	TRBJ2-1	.	CASSPVRLPYNEQFF	TGTGCCAGCAGTCCGGTTAGACTACCTTACAATGAGCAGTTCTTC
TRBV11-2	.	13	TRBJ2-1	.	CASSSPGRNEQFF	TGTGCCAGCAGCTCACCCGGTCGTAATGAGCAGTTCTTC
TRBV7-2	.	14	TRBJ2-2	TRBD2	CASTERGTTGELFF	TGTGCCAGCACGGAGCGGGGGACCACCGGGGAGCTGTTTTTT
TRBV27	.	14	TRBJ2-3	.	CASSLWGPTDTQYF	TGTGCCAGCAGTTTATGGGGGCCCACAGATACGCAGTATTTT
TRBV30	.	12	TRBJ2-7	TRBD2	CASRLAGGRQYF	TGTGCCTCCCGACTAGCGGGAGGGCGGCAGTACTTC
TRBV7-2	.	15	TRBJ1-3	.	CASSLVAGMGNTIYF	TGTGCCAGCAGCTTAGTCGCGGGCATGGGAAACACCATATATTTT
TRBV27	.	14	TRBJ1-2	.	CASSFRDRPYGYTF	TGTGCCAGCAGTTTCCGTGACAGGCCTTATGGCTACACCTTC
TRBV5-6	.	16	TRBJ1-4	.	CASSLRSTATNEKLFF	TGTGCCAGCAGCTTGCGCTCTACGGCAACTAATGAAAAACTGTTTTTT
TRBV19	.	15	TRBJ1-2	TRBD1	CASSIAGTGIYGYTF	TGTGCCAGTAGTATAGCCGGGACAGGGATCTATGGCTACACCTTC
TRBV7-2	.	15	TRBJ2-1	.	CASSLEAGLYNEQFF	TGTGCCAGCAGCTTAGAGGCGGGGCTATACAATGAGCAGTTCTTC
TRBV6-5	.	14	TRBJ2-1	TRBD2	CASSLKRGLGEQFF	TGTGCCAGCAGTTTGAAGCGGGGCCTTGGGGAACAGTTCTTC
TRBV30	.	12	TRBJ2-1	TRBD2	CAWSLQSGGQFF	TGTGCCTGGAGTCTCCAAAGCGGGGGGCAGTTCTTC
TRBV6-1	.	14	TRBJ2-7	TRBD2	CASRLAGGTYEQYF	TGTGCCAGCAGACTAGCGGGGGGCACCTACGAGCAGTACTTC
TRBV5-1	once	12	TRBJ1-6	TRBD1	CASSLGTGAIHF	TGCGCCAGCAGCTTGGGGACAGGGGCTATCCACTTT
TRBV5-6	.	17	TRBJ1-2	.	CASSPVGGESRSYGYTF	TGTGCCAGCAGCCCCGTTGGGGGGGAAAGTCGAAGCTATGGCTACACCTTC
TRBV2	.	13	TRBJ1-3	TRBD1	CASRTGSGNTIYF	TGTGCCAGCCGGACAGGCTCTGGAAACACCATATATTTT
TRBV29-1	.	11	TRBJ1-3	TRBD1	CSGTGGNTIYF	TGCAGCGGGACAGGGGGAAACACCATATATTTT
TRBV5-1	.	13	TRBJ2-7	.	CASMGREITEQYF	TGCGCCAGCATGGGCAGGGAAATCACCGAGCAGTACTTC
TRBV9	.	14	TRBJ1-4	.	CASSGPYRNEKLFF	TGTGCCAGCAGCGGCCCCTACCGGAATGAAAAACTGTTTTTT
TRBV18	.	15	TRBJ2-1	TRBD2	CASSPPSGSKNEQFF	TGTGCCAGCTCACCACCCAGCGGGAGTAAGAATGAGCAGTTCTTC
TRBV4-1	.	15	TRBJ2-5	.	CASSQDSRDIETQYF	TGCGCCAGCAGCCAAGATTCGCGGGATATAGAGACCCAGTACTTC
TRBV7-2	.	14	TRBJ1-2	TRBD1	CASSLGGTAYGYTF	TGTGCCAGCAGCTTAGGGGGGACAGCATATGGCTACACCTTC
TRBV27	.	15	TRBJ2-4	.	CASRPRTAWGDIQYF	TGTGCCAGCAGACCTCGGACTGCCTGGGGGGACATTCAGTACTTC
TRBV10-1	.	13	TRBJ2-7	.	CASSERGLDEQYF	TGCGCCAGCAGTGAAAGGGGCCTAGACGAGCAGTACTTC
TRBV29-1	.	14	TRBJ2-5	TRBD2	CSHTGTSGSETQYF	TGCAGCCATACCGGGACTAGCGGGTCAGAGACCCAGTACTTC
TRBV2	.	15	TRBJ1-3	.	CASSDRPNSGNTIYF	TGTGCCAGTTCGGACAGACCGAACTCTGGAAACACCATATATTTT
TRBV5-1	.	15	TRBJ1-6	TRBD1	CASSLVDRAVSPLHF	TGCGCCAGCAGCTTGGTGGACAGGGCCGTCTCACCCCTCCACTTT
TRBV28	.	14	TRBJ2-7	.	CASSRTGYWYEQYF	TGTGCCAGCAGTCGAACAGGGTACTGGTACGAGCAGTACTTC
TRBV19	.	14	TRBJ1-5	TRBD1	CASSTATGGQPQHF	TGTGCCAGTAGTACAGCGACAGGGGGCCAGCCCCAGCATTTT
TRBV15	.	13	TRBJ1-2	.	CATSRDRGGDYTF	TGTGCCACCAGCAGAGATAGGGGGGGGGACTACACCTTC
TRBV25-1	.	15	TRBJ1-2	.	CASSEGSGRSEGYTF	TGTGCCAGCAGTGAGGGCTCGGGAAGGTCGGAAGGCTACACCTTC